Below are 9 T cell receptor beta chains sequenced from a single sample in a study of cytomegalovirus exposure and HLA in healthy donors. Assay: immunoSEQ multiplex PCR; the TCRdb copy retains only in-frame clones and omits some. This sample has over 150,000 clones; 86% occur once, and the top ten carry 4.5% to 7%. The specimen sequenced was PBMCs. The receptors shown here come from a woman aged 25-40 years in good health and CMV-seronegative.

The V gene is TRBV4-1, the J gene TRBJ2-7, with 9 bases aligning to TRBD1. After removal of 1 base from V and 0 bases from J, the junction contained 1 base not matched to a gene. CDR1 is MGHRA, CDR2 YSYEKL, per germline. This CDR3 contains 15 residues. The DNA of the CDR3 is TGCGCCAGCAGCCAAGGGGGACAGGGCTCCTACGAGCAGTACTTC. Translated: CASSQGGQGSYEQYF.

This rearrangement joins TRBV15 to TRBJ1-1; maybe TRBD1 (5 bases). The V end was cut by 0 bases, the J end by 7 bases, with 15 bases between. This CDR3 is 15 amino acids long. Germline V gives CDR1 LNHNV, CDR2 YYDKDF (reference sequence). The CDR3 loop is CATSRDPPGLSEAFF. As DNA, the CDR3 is TGTGCCACCAGCAGAGATCCACCAGGGCTCAGTGAAGCTTTCTTT.

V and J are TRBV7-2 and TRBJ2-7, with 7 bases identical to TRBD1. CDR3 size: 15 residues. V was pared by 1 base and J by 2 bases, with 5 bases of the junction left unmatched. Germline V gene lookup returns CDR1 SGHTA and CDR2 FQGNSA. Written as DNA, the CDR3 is TGTGCCAGCAGCTTAGGGACAGGTGGGCCCTACGAGCAGTACTTC. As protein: CASSLGTGGPYEQYF. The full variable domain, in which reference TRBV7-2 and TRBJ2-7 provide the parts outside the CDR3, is GAGVSQSPSNKVTEKGKDVELRCDPISGHTALYWYRQSLGQGLEFLIYFQGNSAPDKSGLPSDRFSAERTGGSVSTLTIQRTQQEDSAVYLCASSLGTGGPYEQYFGPGTRLTVT.

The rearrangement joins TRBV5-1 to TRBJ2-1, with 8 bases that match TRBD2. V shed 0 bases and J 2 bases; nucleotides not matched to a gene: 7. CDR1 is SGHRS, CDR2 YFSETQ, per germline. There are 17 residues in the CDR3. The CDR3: CASSLAVLAETYNEQFF. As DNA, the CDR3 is TGCGCCAGCAGCTTGGCGGTACTAGCGGAAACCTACAATGAGCAGTTCTTC.

CDR3: CASSLESGQDEQFF. The DNA for the CDR3 is TGTGCCAGCAGCTTAGAATCGGGTCAGGATGAGCAGTTCTTC. The V call is TRBV11-3, the J call TRBJ2-1; D unclear. Germline lookup yields CDR1 SGHNT and CDR2 YENEEA. The CDR3 covers 14 residues. V lost 0 bases to trimming and J lost 8 bases, with 11 bases between them.

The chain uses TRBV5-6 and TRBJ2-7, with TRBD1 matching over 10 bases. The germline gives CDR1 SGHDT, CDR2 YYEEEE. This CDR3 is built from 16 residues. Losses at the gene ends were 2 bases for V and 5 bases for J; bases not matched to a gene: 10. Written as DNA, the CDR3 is TGTGCCAGCAGCTTAACCGGGACAGGGGACGAAGACGAGCAGTACTTC. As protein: CASSLTGTGDEDEQYF.

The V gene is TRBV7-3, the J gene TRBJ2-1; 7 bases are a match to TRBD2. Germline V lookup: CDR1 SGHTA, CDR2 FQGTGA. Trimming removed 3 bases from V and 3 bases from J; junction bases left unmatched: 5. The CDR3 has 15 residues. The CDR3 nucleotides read TGTGCCAGCAGCTTGGGAAGCGGGAACTACAATGAGCAGTTCTTC. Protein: CASSLGSGNYNEQFF.

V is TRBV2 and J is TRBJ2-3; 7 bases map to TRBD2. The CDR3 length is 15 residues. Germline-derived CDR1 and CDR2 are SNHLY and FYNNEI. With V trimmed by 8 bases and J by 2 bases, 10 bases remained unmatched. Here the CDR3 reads CASGTAGEYTDTQYF. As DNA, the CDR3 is TGTGCCAGCGGGACTGCGGGGGAATACACAGATACGCAGTATTTT.

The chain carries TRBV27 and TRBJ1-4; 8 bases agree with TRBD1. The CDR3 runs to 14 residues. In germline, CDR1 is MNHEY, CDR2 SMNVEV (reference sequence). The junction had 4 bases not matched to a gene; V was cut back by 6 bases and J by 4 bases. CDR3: CASSDRGYNEKLFF. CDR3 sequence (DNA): TGTGCCAGCAGCGACAGGGGTTATAATGAAAAACTGTTTTTT.